This T cell receptor (beta chain) was observed in a study of T-cell memory formation after mild COVID-19. Study-wide findings and caveats: Later expanders leaned CD4+, whereas clones that contracted between day 15 and 85 were balanced CD4/CD8.

On this clonotype: No antigen is known for it.

Germline CDR1 reads ENHRY; CDR2 reads SYGVKD. This CDR3 comprises 14 residues. V dropped 10 bases and J dropped 0 bases, with 12 bases sitting between them. Using its own MiXCR run on the 5' RACE reads, TCRdb lists one record per CDR3 protein. This table has hundreds of thousands of distinct CDR3 sequences, less than 20% appearing once. The V call is TRBV10-3, the J call TRBJ2-2; D is unclear. Sequencing used PBMCs or a T cell subset sorted from them (not recorded which). The clonotype was recovered from a man aged 18 to 30 who had mild COVID-19 (a few samples of this study predate the infection). Cell type and time point are not known. CDR3 sequence: CATLLSANTGELFF. CDR3 nucleotide sequence: TGTGCCACCCTTTTATCGGCGAACACCGGGGAGCTGTTTTTT.